This TCR beta chain stems from a study of shared clonotypes between healthy human individuals (dated by TCRdb to the early 2020s). Background for the entire study: The cohort comprised two women and a few men aged 18 to 49 years. For each donor, three plates each were used for CD4 naive and CD4 memory, two plates were used for CD8 naive, and one plate was used for CD8 memory. Blood TCR repertoires of roughly five healthy adults were deeply sequenced to estimate repertoire size and the extent of clonotype sharing between individuals. Libraries were prepared and TCR repertoires were sequenced by different laboratories using diverse techniques, in order to increase sequencing depth and limit assay-specific biases. Leukapheresis yielded between about 0.85 and 10 billion PBMCs per donor. Study-wide findings and limitations: Larger estimated clonotype richness was generally found for naive subsets than for memory subsets. Based on pairwise subsampling, the degree of clonotype sharing among donors was expected to be affected by sequencing depth. Incomplete sequencing was indicated by rarefaction of sorted-subset datasets, despite the large sequencing depth. The genetic and exposure-history diversity represented was limited by the small number of donors. Across a handful of donors, around 5% of naive CD4, roughly 3.4% of naive CD8, roughly 2.3% of memory CD4, and 0.4% of memory CD8 clonotypes were shared. Clonotypes shared by all four sorted-subset donors showed higher generation probabilities than non-shared clonotypes. Only blood was sampled, and tissue TCR repertoires likely differ from those in blood.

Using the deep immunoSEQ assay, TCR CDR3 regions were amplified from genomic DNA by multiplex PCR. Extracted genomic DNA from each cell subset was spread evenly across all wells of several immunoSEQ 96-well plates, with each plate serving as a replicate. For sorted subsets, 150 to 250 ng genomic DNA, equal to about 30,000 T cell genomes, was loaded into each replicate PCR. Purified libraries were quantified with a Qubit 3.0 fluorometer, sized on a Bioanalyzer 2100, and re-quantified with the KAPA Library Quantification kit. Each immunoSEQ 96-well plate was sequenced on its own single-read 150-cycle Illumina NextSeq 550 flow cell. In the paper's pipeline: Because the immunoSEQ output included only junctional sequences and no quality scores, the filtering could not be the same as the filtering used for full-length reads. Sequences were annotated with PyIR, a Python wrapper for IgBLAST v1.9, and V/J genes and CDR3 were assigned using IMGT germline references. Any read was removed if the V/J assignment was weak (E-value above 1e-6), the CDR3 was missing, or the read contained stop codons, out-of-frame junctions, or ambiguous translated residues. V3J clonotypes were defined as sequences sharing an identical inferred V gene, J gene, and CDR3 amino acid sequence. To compute the percentage overlap between repertoires, the number of shared unique clonotypes was divided by the size of the smaller repertoire. Three approaches were used to assess repertoire richness: RTK rarefaction, the Chao1 estimator, and Recon v2.1 estimates of unobserved clonotypes. Generation probabilities for all TCRbeta clonotypes obtained by the gDNA method from a few donors were computed using OLGA. Drawn from immuneACCESS, this table holds only the in-frame rearrangements with V and J called that TCRdb kept. Clones are partly lost; checked studies trace under half to an unresolved V gene and leave the rest unexplained. The DNA gave D and trimming, while V, J and clone size come from that table. The sample table lists around 700,000 clones, more than 70% of them with a count of one. About 2% of the sample lies in the top ten.

Healthy HIV-negative adults with no recently reported acute infections or vaccinations were included as donors. Every donor was a Caucasian adult residing in Nashville, Tennessee, USA. CD4+ T cells were enriched by magnetic negative selection, after which naive cells were positively selected on CD45RA and the negative fraction was taken as the memory subset. After blood collection by leukapheresis, PBMCs were isolated using Ficoll-Histopaque density gradient centrifugation and then cryopreserved in the vapor phase of liquid nitrogen. Purity and quantity of every magnetically sorted T cell population were checked by analytical flow cytometry. Genomic DNA was isolated from each sorted fraction and quantified by UV absorbance on a Nanodrop 2000c. The germline ends are 19 bases apart after V is trimmed by 0 bases and J by 2 bases. Looking up the germline V gene yields CDR1 LGHNA and CDR2 YNFKEQ. The CDR3 spans 18 residues, from the cysteine through the phenylalanine. CDR3 DNA only is kept here, 54 bases in frame from base 1.

Of note for this clone: There is no known antigen for this receptor. There are no base qualities to consult, and no much larger clone falls within one base.

The sequence was obtained from a woman aged 25-40 years in good health. The sequence is built from TRBV4-2 and TRBJ1-1; no D segment can be confidently identified. Sequenced material: memory CD4+ T cells sorted from blood. The sample's cell subset or site, from its label and the paper: CD45RA-negative fraction. The DNA sequence is TGTGCCAGCAGCCAAGATGGTGGGTCCAGGCGCCTAAACACTGAAGCTTTCTTT. Translated, it reads CASSQDGGSRRLNTEAFF.